Shown below are 29 T cell receptor beta chains from a single sample sequenced in a study of spatial heterogeneity in lung cancer. The time point: blood at routine non-recurrence follow-up after resection. A single record per CDR3 protein comes from TCRdb applying MiXCR to the 5' RACE reads. The data show 42,000 or so distinct CDR3 sequences, over 9.5% seen once. Sequencing was performed on PBMCs, taken at follow-up. Source of these receptors: a female donor with early-stage non-small cell lung cancer.

This clonotype turned up a few times. V gene TRBV6-2 or TRBV6-3 combines with J gene TRBJ2-1, with 15 bases lining up with TRBD2. In germline, CDR1 is MNHEY, CDR2 SVGEGT. This CDR3 comprises 20 residues. Losses at the gene ends were 6 bases for V and 2 bases for J; bases not matched to a gene: 14. CDR3 sequence reads: CASRAIGTSGGNLAYNEQFF. CDR3 nucleotides: TGTGCCAGCAGAGCCATCGGGACTAGCGGGGGGAATTTGGCCTACAATGAGCAGTTCTTC.

V is TRBV20-1 and J is TRBJ2-5, with D possibly being TRBD2 (6 bases). Looked up from germline, CDR1 is DFQATT and CDR2 is SNEGSKA (reference sequence). V was pared by 3 bases and J by 5 bases, with 13 bases between. This CDR3 region has 13 residues. The CDR3 nucleotides are TGCAGTGCTAGTTCGGGACTTAAGGAGACCCAGTACTTC. Amino acid sequence: CSASSGLKETQYF.

On this clonotype itself: A much larger clone differs from this one at a single base, so this may be a read error. V gene TRBV3-1 combines with J gene TRBJ2-7; D tentatively fits TRBD1 or TRBD2 (5 bases each). Germline V gene sequence: CDR1 LGHDT, CDR2 YNNKEL (reference sequence). This CDR3 comprises 16 residues. Trimming removed 0 bases from V and 2 bases from J, with 14 bases in between. The chain's CDR3 is CASSQEVQASPYEQYF. The CDR3 DNA follows: TGTGCCAGCAGCCAAGAGGTACAGGCTAGCCCCTACGAGCAGTACTTC.

This chain links TRBV5-1 with TRBJ2-1, with 10 bases aligning to TRBD2. Germline CDR1 reads SGHRS; CDR2 reads YFSETQ. The CDR3 contains 19 residues. With 2 bases clipped from V and 0 bases from J, the junction kept 11 bases outside the gene matches. The DNA of the CDR3 is TGCGCCAGCAGCTTTGCACTAGCGGGGCTACCTAGCTCCTACAATGAGCAGTTCTTC. Amino acids: CASSFALAGLPSSYNEQFF. Complete variable domain (other parts from reference TRBV5-1 and TRBJ2-1): KAGVTQTPRYLIKTRGQQVTLSCSPISGHRSVSWYQQTPGQGLQFLFEYFSETQRNKGNFPGRFSGRQFSNSRSEMNVSTLELGDSALYLCASSFALAGLPSSYNEQFFGPGTRLTVL.

This clonotype has ten or more counts. This chain uses TRBV5-1 with TRBJ2-1; 8 nucleotides agree with TRBD2. This CDR3 is built from 16 residues. Germline assignment: CDR1 SGHRS and CDR2 YFSETQ. The ends lost 4 bases at V and 4 bases at J; junction bases unmatched: 10. DNA for the CDR3: TGCGCCAGCAGCCATGGGGGGCTAGCGGGTTACAATGAGCAGTTCTTC. It is translated as CASSHGGLAGYNEQFF. The variable domain in full, completed from reference TRBV5-1 and TRBJ2-1, reads KAGVTQTPRYLIKTRGQQVTLSCSPISGHRSVSWYQQTPGQGLQFLFEYFSETQRNKGNFPGRFSGRQFSNSRSEMNVSTLELGDSALYLCASSHGGLAGYNEQFFGPGTRLTVL.

The V and J genes are TRBV6-8 and TRBJ2-7; no definite D call. Trimming removed 0 bases at V and 6 bases at J, with 6 bases between. Germline CDR1 and CDR2: MNHGY and SAAAGT. The CDR3 extends over 12 amino acids. DNA of the CDR3: TGTGCCAGCAGTTACTCGTCGGGCGAGCAGTACTTC. It is translated as CASSYSSGEQYF.

V usage is TRBV7-2 and J usage is TRBJ2-3; D not resolved. V dropped 5 bases and J dropped 3 bases, with 15 bases sitting between them. The CDR3 totals 15 residues. Germline CDR1 is SGHTA and CDR2 is FQGNSA. CDR3 coding DNA: TGTGCCAGCAGCCCCCGCGTTGCGGCTACAGATACGCAGTATTTT. Residues: CASSPRVAATDTQYF.

Worth noting for this clonotype: This may be a read error, as it is one base from a much larger clone. The rearrangement links TRBV7-2 to TRBJ2-7; tentatively, D is TRBD1 or TRBD2 (6 bases each). CDR1 is SGHTA, CDR2 FQGNSA, per germline. The CDR3 loop spans 13 amino acids. The CDR3 DNA is TGTGCCAGCGGCTTAGTAGGGGGGACAGAGCAGTACTTC. Amino acids: CASGLVGGTEQYF.

This clonotype has ten or more counts. J is TRBJ1-6 and V is TRBV30; D is undetermined. The CDR3 has 15 amino acids. V lost 1 base and J 2 bases, leaving 9 bases between the germline ends. Germline V lookup: CDR1 GTSNPN, CDR2 SVGIG (reference sequence). This chain's CDR3 is CAWSEKQTYNSPLHF. The CDR3 DNA reads as TGTGCCTGGAGTGAAAAACAGACCTATAATTCACCCCTCCACTTT.

The J gene is TRBJ2-1, the V gene TRBV28, with 11 nucleotides matching TRBD2. J gave up 9 bases and V 7 bases, and 11 bases lay outside the gene matches. The length of the CDR3 is 15 residues. Germline lookup yields CDR1 MDHEN and CDR2 SYDVKM. CDR3 bases: TGTGCCAGCATCAAGACTAGCGGGACTTGGGGTGAGCAGTTCTTC. Its translation: CASIKTSGTWGEQFF.

This clonotype showed up just a few times. The chain carries TRBV9 and TRBJ2-7; 10 nucleotides agree with TRBD1. Germline V gives CDR1 SGDLS, CDR2 YYNGEE. V dropped 4 bases and J dropped 2; count of bases not matched to a gene: 6. The CDR3 spans 15 residues. DNA for the CDR3: TGTGCCAGCAGCTCAGGGACAGGGGCGACCTACGAGCAGTACTTC. Its protein product is CASSSGTGATYEQYF. Variable domain in full (rest from reference TRBV9 and TRBJ2-7): DSGVTQTPKHLITATGQRVTLRCSPRSGDLSVYWYQQSLDQGLQFLIQYYNGEERAKGNILERFSAQQFPDLHSELNLSSLELGDSALYFCASSSGTGATYEQYFGPGTRLTVT.

This clonotype appeared a few times. The rearrangement joins TRBV7-6 to TRBJ2-5; D is unclear. This CDR3 comprises 14 residues. The V and J ends lost 3 bases and 1 base respectively, with 9 bases between them. Germline V gene data show CDR1 as SGHVS and CDR2 as FNYEAQ. This CDR3 reads CASSFTTLQETQYF. The CDR3, as DNA: TGTGCCAGCAGCTTTACTACCCTCCAAGAGACCCAGTACTTC.

This chain uses TRBV7-9 with TRBJ2-7; 9 bases fit TRBD2. Per germline, CDR1 SEHNR and CDR2 FQNEAQ (reference sequence). The CDR3 contains 15 residues. J lost 5 bases, V lost 5 bases, and 10 bases had no gene match. The CDR3 DNA sequence: TGTGCCAGCAGCCCGATAGCGGGGGCGACCGACGAGCAGTACTTC. This codes for CASSPIAGATDEQYF. The entire variable domain, with the rest obtained from reference TRBV7-9 and TRBJ2-7, is as follows: DTGVSQNPRHKITKRGQNVTFRCDPISEHNRLYWYRQTLGQGPEFLTYFQNEAQLEKSRLLSDRFSAERPKGSFSTLEIQRTEQGDSAMYLCASSPIAGATDEQYFGPGTRLTVT.

The V gene is TRBV4-3, the J gene TRBJ2-3, with D unclear. The germline V and J ends were trimmed by 2 bases and 4 bases, with 19 bases remaining between them. CDR3 length equals 17 residues. Germline V gives CDR1 LGHNA, CDR2 YSLEER. The CDR3 DNA follows: TGCGCCAGCAGCCAATCTTCTAGGGATCGGTCCCCAGATACGCAGTATTTT. Its translation: CASSQSSRDRSPDTQYF.

This clonotype was seen ten or more times. The chain combines TRBV5-5 with TRBJ1-1; weak D call: TRBD1 (6 bases). V lost 0 bases, J lost 7 bases, and 16 bases lay in between. From germline, CDR1 is SGHKS and CDR2 YYEKEE (reference sequence). The CDR3 extends over 15 amino acids. DNA for the CDR3: TGTGCCAGCAGCTTGGTTCCCAGGGGAAGGGGTGAAGCTTTCTTT. Translated, it gives CASSLVPRGRGEAFF.

This clonotype appeared many times. V gene TRBV11-3 combines with J gene TRBJ2-5; 7 nucleotides line up with TRBD2. CDR3 length: 14 residues. CDR1 is SGHNT, CDR2 YENEEA, per germline. The J segment lost 5 bases and the V segment lost 2 bases, leaving 5 bases of the junction unmatched. The DNA of the CDR3 is TGTGCCAGCAGCTTAACGGGGGGATCGGAGACCCAGTACTTC. It codes for CASSLTGGSETQYF.

The chain recombines TRBV19 with TRBJ2-2, with 12 positions matching TRBD2. The trim removed 7 bases at V and 9 bases at J, leaving 15 bases unmatched. The CDR3 length is 17 residues. Germline lookup yields CDR1 LNHDA and CDR2 SQIVND (reference sequence). In DNA, the CDR3 is TGTGCCAGTACCCCTTACTCCCGACTAGCGGGGGACCGGGAGCTGTTTTTT. It encodes CASTPYSRLAGDRELFF.

This clonotype was found many times. The DNA of the CDR3 is TGTGCCAGCTCACGGGAGCGGATGAACATGAACACTGAAGCTTTCTTT. Translation gives CASSRERMNMNTEAFF. The chain recombines TRBV18 with TRBJ1-1, with no clear D. Trimming took 4 bases from V and 0 from J, leaving 15 bases between them. Germline V gene sequence: CDR1 KGHSH, CDR2 LQKENI. The CDR3 contains 16 residues.

This clonotype was detected ten times or more. The chain links TRBV5-1 to TRBJ1-1; D gene uncertain. Germline CDR1 and CDR2: SGHRS and YFSETQ. The CDR3 loop spans 13 amino acids. Trimming left V 4 bases short and J 8 bases short, with 15 bases between. CDR3 DNA sequence: TGCGCCAGCAGCACGGACCCTAGCTCGGAAGCTTTCTTT. Encoded protein: CASSTDPSSEAFF.

The genes are TRBV19 and TRBJ2-1; possibly TRBD1 for D (7 bases). Germline V CDR1 and CDR2: LNHDA, SQIVND (reference sequence). V dropped 6 bases and J dropped 6 bases, with 24 bases sitting between them. This CDR3 comprises 17 residues. The CDR3 spells CASRKHHGQEGINEQFF. In DNA, the CDR3 is TGTGCCAGTAGGAAACACCACGGACAGGAGGGAATCAATGAGCAGTTCTTC.

The chain recombines TRBV7-9 with TRBJ2-7; either TRBD1 or TRBD2 may supply D (7 bases each). V was pared by 5 bases and J by 2 bases, with 19 bases between. CDR1 and CDR2 (germline): SEHNR, FQNEAQ (reference sequence). The CDR3 consists of 16 residues. CDR3 residues: CASSGAGRGLTYEQYF. The CDR3 DNA reads as TGTGCCAGCAGCGGGGCAGGGAGGGGGCTTACCTACGAGCAGTACTTC.

This chain uses TRBV20-1 with TRBJ2-7; a possible D gene is TRBD2 (5 bases). V was shortened by 5 bases and J by 6 bases, with 14 bases between the two germline ends. The CDR3 has 12 amino acids. The V gene's germline CDR1 is DFQATT and CDR2 SNEGSKA (reference sequence). As DNA, the CDR3 is TGCAGTGCTTTCTCCGGGGAGAGCGAGCAGTACTTC. It yields the protein CSAFSGESEQYF.

The CDR3 region is CASSTTGVKETQYF. The DNA of the CDR3 is TGTGCCAGCAGCACCACAGGGGTGAAAGAGACCCAGTACTTC. The V and J genes are TRBV5-6 and TRBJ2-5; 7 positions match TRBD1. The CDR3 has 14 residues. Germline lookup yields CDR1 SGHDT and CDR2 YYEEEE. Unmatched junction bases numbered 6, after V lost 4 bases and J lost 3 bases.

By frequency in the sample, this clonotype is medium-sized. The chain carries TRBV2 and TRBJ1-2; 9 nucleotides align to TRBD1. The CDR3 is made up of 12 amino acids. Germline-derived CDR1 and CDR2 are SNHLY and FYNNEI. Unmatched junction bases numbered 6, after V lost 6 bases and J lost 10 bases. CDR3 amino acids: CASRGTGTIYTF. The CDR3, as DNA: TGTGCCAGCAGGGGGACAGGGACCATCTACACCTTC.

The rearrangement links TRBV3-1 to TRBJ2-7; 10 bases agree with TRBD2. CDR3 size: 15 residues. The J segment lost 6 bases and the V segment lost 3 bases, leaving 8 bases of the junction unmatched. Germline V gene lookup returns CDR1 LGHDT and CDR2 YNNKEL (reference sequence). The CDR3 region has the DNA TGTGCCAGCAGCCAGGAAAGCGGGGGGGCAGGCGAGCAGTACTTC. Its protein is CASSQESGGAGEQYF.

This clonotype was recorded at least ten times. CDR3 nucleotide sequence: TGTGCCAGCAGCCAGGGTAGAATGAACACTGAAGCTTTCTTT. Translating it yields CASSQGRMNTEAFF. The chain recombines TRBV12-3 or TRBV12-4 with TRBJ1-1; a weak D match, TRBD1 (5 bases). This CDR3 region has 14 residues. V dropped 6 bases and J dropped 0 bases, with 11 bases sitting between them.

This clonotype has just a few counts. V and J are TRBV28 and TRBJ2-7, with 10 nucleotides matching TRBD1. CDR1 and CDR2 from the germline V gene are MDHEN and SYDVKM. The ends lost 6 bases at V and 2 bases at J; junction bases unmatched: 7. The CDR3 length is 15 residues. This chain's CDR3 is CASRTSGQGAYEQYF. The DNA of the CDR3 is TGTGCCAGCAGAACATCTGGACAGGGGGCCTACGAGCAGTACTTC.

This clonotype was counted many times. This chain joins TRBV25-1 and TRBJ2-6; D unresolved. The CDR3 runs 19 residues. The V gene lost 1 base and the J gene lost 1 base, with 17 bases spanning the gap. The germline V gene has CDR1 MGHDK and CDR2 SYGVNS. CDR3 sequence: CASSESIIGSVSGANVLTF. In DNA, the CDR3 is TGTGCCAGCAGTGAATCCATCATAGGGTCGGTTTCTGGGGCCAACGTCCTGACTTTC. The full variable domain, in which reference TRBV25-1 and TRBJ2-6 provide the parts outside the CDR3, is EADIYQTPRYLVIGTGKKITLECSQTMGHDKMYWYQQDPGMELHLIHYSYGVNSTEKGDLSSESTVSRIRTEHFPLTLESARPSHTSQYLCASSESIIGSVSGANVLTFGAGSRLTVL.

V usage is TRBV19 and J usage is TRBJ2-2; D gene ambiguous. Germline CDR1 reads LNHDA; CDR2 reads SQIVND (reference sequence). This CDR3 is built from 13 residues. The V end lost 3 bases, the J end lost 3 bases, and 5 bases lay between the germline ends. The CDR3 coding sequence is TGTGCCAGTAGTATTGGGGACACCGGGGAGCTGTTTTTT. Amino acid sequence: CASSIGDTGELFF.